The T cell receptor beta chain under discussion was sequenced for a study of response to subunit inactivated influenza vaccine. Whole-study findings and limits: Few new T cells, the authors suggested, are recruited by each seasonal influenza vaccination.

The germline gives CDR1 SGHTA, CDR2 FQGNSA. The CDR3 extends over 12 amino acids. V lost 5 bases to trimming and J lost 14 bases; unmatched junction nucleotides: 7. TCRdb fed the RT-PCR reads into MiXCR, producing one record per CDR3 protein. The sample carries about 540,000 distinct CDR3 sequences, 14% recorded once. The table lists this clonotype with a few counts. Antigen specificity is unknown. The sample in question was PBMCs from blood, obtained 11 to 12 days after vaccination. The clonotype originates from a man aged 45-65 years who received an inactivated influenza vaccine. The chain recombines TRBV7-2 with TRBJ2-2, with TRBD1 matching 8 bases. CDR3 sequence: CASSTRTGFLFF. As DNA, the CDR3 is TGTGCCAGCAGCACTCGGACAGGGTTCCTGTTTTTT.